Sequencing of this TCR beta chain was carried out in a study of T cells after yellow fever vaccination. Study-level results: The secondary T-cell response peaked on day 5, not day 15, but was weaker. Booster samples showed a return of most primary-vaccination clones (around 95% CD4, around 85% CD8).

The TCR cDNA carried a universal primer site and UMIs from 5'RACE template switching. TCRdb independently ran MiXCR on the 5' RACE reads; one entry per CDR3 protein. In the table there are about 58,000 distinct CDR3 sequences, 5.5% to 6% of which are singletons. This clonotype was found a few times. The germline V gene has CDR1 MNHEY and CDR2 SMNVEV (reference sequence). The length of the CDR3 is 15 residues. V was clipped by 6 bases and J by 0 bases, with 14 bases between them. The sample consisted of PBMCs, either bulk or a sorted T-cell subset (CD4+, CD8+, memory, or dextramer-sorted; not recorded which), taken on the day of the yellow fever booster vaccination. The source of this sequence is a man aged 18-30 years who received the YFV17D yellow fever vaccine. The rearrangement links TRBV27 to TRBJ1-1; possibly TRBD1 for D (5 bases). The CDR3 nucleotides read TGTGCCAGCAGCCTCAAGGGGTTAATGAACACTGAAGCTTTCTTT. This translates into CASSLKGLMNTEAFF.